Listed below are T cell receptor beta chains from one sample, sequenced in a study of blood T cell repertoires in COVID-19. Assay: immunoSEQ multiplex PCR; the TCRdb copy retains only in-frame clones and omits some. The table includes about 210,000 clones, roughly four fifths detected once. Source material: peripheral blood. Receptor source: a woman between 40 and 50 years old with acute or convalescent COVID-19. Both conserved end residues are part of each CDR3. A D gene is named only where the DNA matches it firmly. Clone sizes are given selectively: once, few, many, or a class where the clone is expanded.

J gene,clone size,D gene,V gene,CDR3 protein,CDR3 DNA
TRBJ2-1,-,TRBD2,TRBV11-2,CASSSRLAGVSYNEQFF,TGTGCCAGCAGCTCCCGACTAGCGGGAGTTTCCTACAATGAGCAGTTCTTC
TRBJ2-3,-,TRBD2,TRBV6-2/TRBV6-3,CASSHLAGGGTDTQYF,TGTGCCAGCAGCCACCTAGCGGGGGGGGGCACAGATACGCAGTATTTT
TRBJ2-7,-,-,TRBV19,CASTDNLYEQYF,TGTGCCAGTACGGACAATCTCTACGAGCAGTACTTC
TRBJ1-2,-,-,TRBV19,CASRGPNPQGRDGYTF,TGTGCCAGTAGAGGGCCCAATCCACAGGGAAGGGATGGCTACACCTTC
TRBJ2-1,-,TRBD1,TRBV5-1,CASSSLRAGGYNEQFF,TGCGCCAGCAGCTCGTTGAGGGCAGGGGGCTACAATGAGCAGTTCTTC
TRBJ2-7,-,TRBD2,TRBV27,CASSQRENSYEQYF,TGTGCCAGCAGTCAGCGGGAGAACTCCTACGAGCAGTACTTC
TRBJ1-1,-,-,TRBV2,CALQRENTEAFF,TGTGCCCTCCAGAGGGAAAACACTGAAGCTTTCTTT
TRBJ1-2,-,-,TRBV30,CAWSVGVYGYTF,TGTGCCTGGAGTGTAGGGGTTTATGGCTACACCTTC
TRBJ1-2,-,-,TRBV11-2,CASSLQGEAGYTF,TGTGCCAGCAGCTTACAGGGCGAAGCTGGCTACACCTTC
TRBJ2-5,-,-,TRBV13,CASSPSRGETQYF,TGTGCCAGCAGCCCTTCAAGGGGAGAGACCCAGTACTTC
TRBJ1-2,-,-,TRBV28,CASSGQIQYGYTF,TGTGCCAGCAGTGGTCAGATACAATATGGCTACACCTTC
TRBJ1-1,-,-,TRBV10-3,CAIRIQGYTEAFF,TGTGCCATCAGAATACAGGGTTACACTGAAGCTTTCTTT
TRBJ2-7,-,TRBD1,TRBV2,CASTIGRDSRHEQYF,TGTGCCAGCACCATAGGTAGGGACAGCAGACATGAGCAGTACTTC
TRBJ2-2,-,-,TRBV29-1,CSVPGNVSTGELFF,TGCAGCGTGCCGGGGAATGTCAGCACCGGGGAGCTGTTTTTT
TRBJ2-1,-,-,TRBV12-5,CASGLVLGTRYNEQFF,TGTGCTAGTGGTTTGGTACTGGGGACTCGATACAATGAGCAGTTCTTC
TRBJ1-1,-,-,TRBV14,CASSQVGPSMNTEAFF,TGTGCCAGCAGCCAAGTTGGCCCTTCCATGAACACTGAAGCTTTCTTT
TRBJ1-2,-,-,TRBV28,CASSPRENYGYTF,TGTGCCAGCAGTCCACGGGAGAACTATGGCTACACCTTC
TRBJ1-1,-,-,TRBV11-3,CASSLGGTARTAENTEAFF,TGTGCCAGCAGCTTAGGGGGCACCGCCCGAACCGCAGAGAACACTGAAGCTTTCTTT
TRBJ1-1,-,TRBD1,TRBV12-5,CASGHQGAKDTEAFF,TGTGCTAGTGGTCATCAGGGGGCGAAGGACACTGAAGCTTTCTTT
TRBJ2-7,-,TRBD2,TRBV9,CASSTGLAGGGSYEQYF,TGTGCCAGCAGCACCGGACTAGCGGGAGGGGGGTCCTACGAGCAGTACTTC
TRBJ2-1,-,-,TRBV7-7,CASSLGRYNEQFF,TGTGCCAGCAGCTTGGGGCGGTACAATGAGCAGTTCTTC
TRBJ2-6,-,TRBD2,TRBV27,CASSWTLAGVSGANVLTF,TGTGCCAGCAGTTGGACCCTAGCGGGAGTTTCTGGGGCCAACGTCCTGACTTTC
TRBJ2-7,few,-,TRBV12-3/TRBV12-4,CASSYQGGYEQYF,TGTGCCAGCAGTTATCAGGGAGGCTACGAGCAGTACTTC
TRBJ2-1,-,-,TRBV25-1,CASSARLGSIDEQFF,TGTGCCAGCAGTGCGCGACTAGGGAGTATTGATGAGCAGTTCTTC
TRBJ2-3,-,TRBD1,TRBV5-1,CASSPRIWTGGESTDTQYF,TGCGCCAGCAGCCCCCGGATCTGGACAGGGGGAGAAAGCACAGATACGCAGTATTTT
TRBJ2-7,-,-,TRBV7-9,CASSRSRGPYEQYF,TGTGCCAGCAGCCGTAGTAGGGGCCCCTACGAGCAGTACTTC
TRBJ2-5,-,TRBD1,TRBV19,CASSIVATGFLFTQYF,TGTGCCAGTAGTATAGTGGCGACAGGGTTTTTGTTTACCCAGTACTTC
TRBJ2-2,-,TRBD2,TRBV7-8,CASSLRLAGVGGELFF,TGTGCCAGCAGCTTACGCCTAGCGGGAGTGGGCGGGGAGCTGTTTTTT
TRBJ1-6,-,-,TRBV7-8,CASSLATGFSPLHF,TGTGCCAGCAGCTTAGCCACAGGGTTCTCACCCCTCCACTTT
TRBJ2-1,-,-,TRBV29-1,CSVGARLARNNEQFF,TGCAGCGTTGGAGCCAGGCTAGCGCGAAACAATGAGCAGTTCTTC
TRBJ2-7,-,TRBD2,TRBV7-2,CASSLVAGEQYF,TGTGCCAGCAGCTTAGTAGCGGGGGAGCAGTACTTC
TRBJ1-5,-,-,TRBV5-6,CASSLGSGLNQPQHF,TGTGCCAGCAGCTTGGGGTCAGGTCTTAATCAGCCCCAGCATTTT
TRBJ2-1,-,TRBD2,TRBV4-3,CASSVRGEGEQFF,TGCGCCAGCAGCGTTCGAGGGGAGGGTGAGCAGTTCTTC
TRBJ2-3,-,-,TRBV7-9,CASSLEGVGQQYF,TGTGCCAGCAGCTTAGAGGGGGTCGGGCAGCAGTATTTT
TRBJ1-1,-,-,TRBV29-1,CSVPMGLNTEAFF,TGCAGCGTCCCAATGGGGCTGAACACTGAAGCTTTCTTT
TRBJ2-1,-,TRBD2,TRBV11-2,CASSLAAGPYNEQFF,TGTGCCAGCAGCTTAGCAGCGGGACCCTACAATGAGCAGTTCTTC
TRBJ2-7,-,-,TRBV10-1,CASPVHEQYF,TGCGCCAGCCCGGTCCACGAGCAGTACTTC
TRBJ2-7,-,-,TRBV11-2,CASSLAGADSRYEQYF,TGTGCCAGCAGCTTAGCGGGAGCGGACTCTCGCTACGAGCAGTACTTC
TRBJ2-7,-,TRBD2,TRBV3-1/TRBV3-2,CASSQGLGLAGREQYF,TGTGCCAGCAGCCAAGGTTTGGGACTAGCGGGACGCGAGCAGTACTTC
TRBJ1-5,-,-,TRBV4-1,CASSQVVTDYSNQPQHF,TGCGCCAGCAGCCAAGTCGTAACAGACTATAGCAATCAGCCCCAGCATTTT
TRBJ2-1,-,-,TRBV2,CASPGTGRYNEQFF,TGTGCCAGCCCCGGAACGGGAAGATACAATGAGCAGTTCTTC
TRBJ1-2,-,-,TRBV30,CAWSVTGGDRNTF,TGTGCCTGGAGTGTCACCGGGGGAGATAGGAACACCTTC
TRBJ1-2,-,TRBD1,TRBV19,CASSIFLDRGDGYTF,TGTGCCAGTAGTATTTTCCTCGACAGGGGGGACGGCTACACCTTC
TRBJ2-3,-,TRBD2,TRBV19,CASSTPPLGLMKPDTQYF,TGTGCCAGTAGTACCCCCCCTTTGGGACTAATGAAGCCAGATACGCAGTATTTT
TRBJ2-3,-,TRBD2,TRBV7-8,CASSLTRAGRRTDTQYF,TGTGCCAGCAGCTTAACCCGAGCGGGGAGACGAACAGATACGCAGTATTTT
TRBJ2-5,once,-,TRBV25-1,CASTSGGGAETQYF,TGTGCCAGCACGTCCGGAGGGGGGGCTGAGACCCAGTACTTC
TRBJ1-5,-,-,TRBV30,CAWGMTGGPQHF,TGTGCCTGGGGGATGACGGGGGGGCCCCAGCATTTT
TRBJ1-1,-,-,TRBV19,CASSIGRDGNTEAFF,TGTGCCAGTAGTATAGGGAGGGACGGCAACACTGAAGCTTTCTTT
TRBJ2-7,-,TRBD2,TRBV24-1,CATSDAGTSGYYEQYF,TGTGCCACCAGTGATGCCGGGACTAGCGGATACTACGAGCAGTACTTC
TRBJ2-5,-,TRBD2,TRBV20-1,CSASFPLAYSSGETQYF,TGCAGTGCTAGTTTTCCACTAGCGTATAGTAGCGGGGAGACCCAGTACTTC
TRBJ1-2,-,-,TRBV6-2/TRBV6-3,CASSSLMANYGYTF,TGTGCCAGCAGTTCACTGATGGCTAACTATGGCTACACCTTC
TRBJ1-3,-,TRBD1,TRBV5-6,CASSTRQGTGNTIYF,TGTGCCAGCAGCACCCGACAGGGTACCGGAAACACCATATATTTT
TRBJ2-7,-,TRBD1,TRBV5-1,CASSLGQGYSYEQYF,TGCGCCAGCAGCTTAGGACAGGGGTACTCCTACGAGCAGTACTTC